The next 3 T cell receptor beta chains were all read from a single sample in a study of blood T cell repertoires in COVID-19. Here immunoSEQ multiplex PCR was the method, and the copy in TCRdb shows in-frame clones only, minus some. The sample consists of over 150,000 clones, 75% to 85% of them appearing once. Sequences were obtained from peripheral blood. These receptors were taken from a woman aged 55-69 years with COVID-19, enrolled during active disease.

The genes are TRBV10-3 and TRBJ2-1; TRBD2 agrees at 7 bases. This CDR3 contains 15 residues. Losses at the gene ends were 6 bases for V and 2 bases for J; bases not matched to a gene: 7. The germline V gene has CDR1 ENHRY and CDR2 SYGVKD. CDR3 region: CAISLPGLTYNEQFF. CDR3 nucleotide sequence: TGTGCCATCAGCTTACCGGGACTAACCTACAATGAGCAGTTCTTC.

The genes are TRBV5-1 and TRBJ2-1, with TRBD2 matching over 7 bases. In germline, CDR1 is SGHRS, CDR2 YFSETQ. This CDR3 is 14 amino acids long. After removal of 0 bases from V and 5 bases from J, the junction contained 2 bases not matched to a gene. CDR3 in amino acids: CASSLGGTNNEQFF. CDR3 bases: TGCGCCAGCAGCTTGGGAGGGACTAACAATGAGCAGTTCTTC.

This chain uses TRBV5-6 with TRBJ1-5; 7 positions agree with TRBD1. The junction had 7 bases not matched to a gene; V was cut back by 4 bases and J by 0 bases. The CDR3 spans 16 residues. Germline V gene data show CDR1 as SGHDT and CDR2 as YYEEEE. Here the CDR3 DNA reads TGTGCCAGCAGCCCGAGGGGACAGATTAGCAATCAGCCCCAGCATTTT. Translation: CASSPRGQISNQPQHF.